The 19 T cell receptor beta chains below all came from one sample that was sequenced in a study of CXCR3-negative and CXCR3-positive naive CD8 T cells. cDNA libraries for TRB were generated by 5' RACE incorporating UMI labels. TCRdb re-called the 5' RACE reads and shows each CDR3 protein once, DNA omitted. The sample table sets out over 150,000 distinct CDR3 sequences. Study-wide points: CXCR3-positive naive cells carried more hydrophobic TRB CDR3s than CXCR3-negative naive cells did.

The antigens these receptors bind are not known. Sequencing used naive CXCR3+ CD8+ T cells from blood. The subset is: CD45RO-CCR7+CD27+CD95- naive CD8+ T cells expressing CXCR3 (TNR3+). These receptors all stem from a human donor in good health. Some clones in this sample may be carry-over from other donors' samples.

The chain recombines TRBV5-1 with TRBJ2-1. Germline-derived CDR1 and CDR2 are SGHRS and YFSETQ. This CDR3 has 16 amino acids. CDR3 residues: CASSLGGQGPYNEQFF.

The chain joins TRBV27 to TRBJ2-7. CDR1 is MNHEY, CDR2 SMNVEV, per germline (reference sequence). This CDR3 region has 13 residues. CDR3 amino acids: CASSFRQHYEQYF.

The chain uses TRBV3-1 and TRBJ1-2; TCRdb lists TRBD1, though no DNA is available to test this call. The CDR3 runs 14 residues. Germline CDR1 is LGHDT and CDR2 is YNNKEL (reference sequence). The CDR3 region is CASSQGQGANGYTF.

The chain carries TRBV12-3 or TRBV12-4 and TRBJ2-2; TCRdb picks TRBD2, but there is no DNA to check that call. The CDR3 is made up of 20 amino acids. The CDR3 sequence is CASSFPAGTSGREGHGELFF.

The CDR3 is CASSLSSGGYEQYF. The genes are TRBV5-1 and TRBJ2-7; TCRdb's D call of TRBD2 is untestable without DNA. From germline, CDR1 is SGHRS and CDR2 YFSETQ. The CDR3 consists of 14 residues. The full variable domain, its missing parts supplied by reference TRBV5-1 and TRBJ2-7, is KAGVTQTPRYLIKTRGQQVTLSCSPISGHRSVSWYQQTPGQGLQFLFEYFSETQRNKGNFPGRFSGRQFSNSRSEMNVSTLELGDSALYLCASSLSSGGYEQYFGPGTRLTVT.

The chain couples TRBV4-1 to TRBJ1-1. The CDR3 covers 15 residues. Per the germline V gene, CDR1 is MGHRA and CDR2 is YSYEKL. The CDR3 sequence: CASSQDTGVNTEAFF.

The V gene is TRBV4-2, the J gene TRBJ2-5; the TRBD1 assignment by TCRdb is unverifiable without DNA. The CDR3 sequence is 14 residues long. Germline V gives CDR1 LGHNA, CDR2 YNFKEQ. The chain's CDR3 is CASSSSTGEGTQYF.

The CDR3 sequence: CASTPDFHSSYNSPLHF. The chain joins TRBV27 to TRBJ1-6. The CDR3 extends over 17 amino acids. CDR1 is MNHEY and CDR2 is SMNVEV in the germline V gene (reference sequence).

This chain connects TRBV18 to TRBJ1-1. This CDR3 is 15 amino acids long. CDR1 is KGHSH and CDR2 is LQKENI in the germline V gene. This CDR3 is CASSPFRTENTEAFF. Full variable domain (remainder filled in from reference TRBV18 and TRBJ1-1): NAGVMQNPRHLVRRRGQEARLRCSPMKGHSHVYWYRQLPEEGLKFMVYLQKENIIDESGMPKERFSAEFPKEGPSILRIQQVVRGDSAAYFCASSPFRTENTEAFFGQGTRLTVV.

The V gene is TRBV20-1, the J gene TRBJ2-1; TCRdb's D call of TRBD1 is untestable without DNA. The CDR3 is made up of 15 amino acids. Germline CDR1 is DFQATT and CDR2 is SNEGSKA (reference sequence). The CDR3 region is CSARPLDGNDNEQFF.

V is TRBV2 and J is TRBJ2-2; TCRdb proposes TRBD2, but this gene call is untestable without DNA. Looked up from germline, CDR1 is SNHLY and CDR2 is FYNNEI. The CDR3 is 15 residues long. The CDR3: CAITTSGTNTGELFF.

The chain combines TRBV29-1 with TRBJ2-1. The CDR3 extends over 11 amino acids. Germline assignment: CDR1 SQVTM and CDR2 ANQGSEA. The CDR3 spells CSVLGFNEQFF.

V gene TRBV29-1 combines with J gene TRBJ1-1; there is no DNA to check the TCRdb D call of TRBD1. The V gene's germline CDR1 is SQVTM and CDR2 ANQGSEA. This CDR3 comprises 12 residues. The CDR3 loop is CSVERLGPEAFF. Together with reference TRBV29-1 and TRBJ1-1, the CDR3 gives the full variable domain: SAVISQKPSRDICQRGTSLTIQCQVDSQVTMMFWYRQQPGQSLTLIATANQGSEATYESGFVIDKFPISRPNLTFSTLTVSNMSPEDSSIYLCSVERLGPEAFFGQGTRLTVV.

The chain employs TRBV7-9 and TRBJ1-1; with no DNA, the TCRdb D assignment of TRBD1 cannot be verified. Per germline, CDR1 SEHNR and CDR2 FQNEAQ (reference sequence). The CDR3 runs 12 residues. CDR3 sequence reads: CASSADRSEAFF. Full variable domain (missing parts from reference TRBV7-9 and TRBJ1-1): DTGVSQNPRHKITKRGQNVTFRCDPISEHNRLYWYRQTLGQGPEFLTYFQNEAQLEKSRLLSDRFSAERPKGSFSTLEIQRTEQGDSAMYLCASSADRSEAFFGQGTRLTVV.

V and J are TRBV9 and TRBJ2-3; TCRdb gives TRBD2 as the D gene, but with no DNA this cannot be confirmed. Germline CDR1 is SGDLS and CDR2 is YYNGEE. The CDR3 has 16 residues. This chain's CDR3 is CASSARGGQATDTQYF. The variable domain in full, with the rest retrieved from reference TRBV9 and TRBJ2-3, is DSGVTQTPKHLITATGQRVTLRCSPRSGDLSVYWYQQSLDQGLQFLIQYYNGEERAKGNILERFSAQQFPDLHSELNLSSLELGDSALYFCASSARGGQATDTQYFGPGTRLTVL.

This chain links TRBV6-6 with TRBJ2-7; the TCRdb call, TRBD1, lacks DNA for checking. Germline lookup yields CDR1 MNHNY and CDR2 SVGAGI (reference sequence). CDR3 length: 15 residues. The CDR3: CASSYQVGHLEEQYF.

The rearrangement uses TRBV23-1 and TRBJ2-7. TRBV23-1 qualifies as an ORF whose function is uncertain. The CDR3 sequence is 15 residues long. The CDR3 reads CASSQATSDSYEQYF.

The CDR3 spells CSAREGTISAPNYGYTF. V and J are TRBV20-1 and TRBJ1-2; TCRdb's D call, TRBD1, is unchecked because there is no DNA. CDR1 is DFQATT, CDR2 SNEGSKA, per germline (reference sequence). This CDR3 has 17 residues.

CDR3 loop: CATIRQGAFQPQHF. The chain joins TRBV24-1 to TRBJ1-5; the D call of TRBD1 rests on TCRdb alone, since no DNA is present to check it. Germline V gene data show CDR1 as KGHDR and CDR2 as SFDVKD. There are 14 residues in the CDR3.